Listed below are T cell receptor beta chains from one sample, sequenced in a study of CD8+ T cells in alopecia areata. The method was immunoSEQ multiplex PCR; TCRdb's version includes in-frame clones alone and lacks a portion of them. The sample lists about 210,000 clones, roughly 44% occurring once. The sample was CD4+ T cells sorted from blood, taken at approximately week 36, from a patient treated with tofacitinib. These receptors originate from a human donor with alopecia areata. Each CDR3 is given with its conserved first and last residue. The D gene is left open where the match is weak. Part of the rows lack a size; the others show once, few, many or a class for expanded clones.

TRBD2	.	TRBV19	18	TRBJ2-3	TGTGCCAGTAGTATGCCTGGGGCTAGCGGGAGTATGAGAGATACGCAGTATTTT	CASSMPGASGSMRDTQYF
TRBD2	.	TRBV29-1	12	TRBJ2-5	TGCAGCTCCGGTTCGGGAGGGGAGACCCAGTACTTC	CSSGSGGETQYF
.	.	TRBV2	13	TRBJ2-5	TGTGCCAGCCTAGACAGGTCAGAAGAGACCCAGTACTTC	CASLDRSEETQYF
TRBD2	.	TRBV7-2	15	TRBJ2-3	TGTGCCAGCAGCTCCCCTAAAGCGGGAGGGCGGACGCAGTATTTT	CASSSPKAGGRTQYF
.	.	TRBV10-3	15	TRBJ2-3	TGTGCCATCAGTGCTCGGGAGTCTAGCACAGATACGCAGTATTTT	CAISARESSTDTQYF
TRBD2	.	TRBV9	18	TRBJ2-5	TGTGCCAGCAGCGCAATGACTAGCGGGAGGGCCTCTCAAGAGACCCAGTACTTC	CASSAMTSGRASQETQYF
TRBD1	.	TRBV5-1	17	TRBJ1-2	TGCGCCAGCAGCCTCACCGGGACAGGGGGTGTTAACTATGGCTACACCTTC	CASSLTGTGGVNYGYTF
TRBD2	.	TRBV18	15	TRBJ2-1	TGTGCCAGCTCACCGGGACTAGCGGTCAACAATGAGCAGTTCTTC	CASSPGLAVNNEQFF
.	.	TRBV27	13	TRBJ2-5	TGTGCCAGCAGTTCTAGGGCCGAAGAGACCCAGTACTTC	CASSSRAEETQYF
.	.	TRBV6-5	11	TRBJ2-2	TGTGCCAGCAGTAGGGCCGGGGAGCTGTTTTTT	CASSRAGELFF
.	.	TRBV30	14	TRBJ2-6	TGTGCCCTCGATGGACCCTCTGGGGCCAACGTCCTGACTTTC	CALDGPSGANVLTF
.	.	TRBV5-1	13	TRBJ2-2	TGCGCCAGCAGCTTGGATCTTACCGGGGAGCTGTTTTTT	CASSLDLTGELFF
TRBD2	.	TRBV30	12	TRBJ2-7	TGTGCCTGGATCCAGGGACTAGACGAGCAGTACTTC	CAWIQGLDEQYF
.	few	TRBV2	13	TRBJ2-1	TGTGCCAGCAGCCCCGGGCCTGTCGATGAGCAGTTCTTC	CASSPGPVDEQFF
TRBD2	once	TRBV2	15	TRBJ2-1	TGTGCCAGCAGTGCGACTAGCGGGAGCCGAGGAGAGCAGTTCTTC	CASSATSGSRGEQFF
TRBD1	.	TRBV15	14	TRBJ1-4	TGTGCCACCAGCAGGACAGGGGGCGGGGAAAAACTGTTTTTT	CATSRTGGGEKLFF
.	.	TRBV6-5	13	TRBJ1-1	TGTGCCAGCAGTGAGACTGAATACACTGAAGCTTTCTTT	CASSETEYTEAFF
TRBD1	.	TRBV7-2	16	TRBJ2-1	TGTGCCAGCAGCTCTACCGGGACAGGGTCCTACAATGAGCAGTTCTTC	CASSSTGTGSYNEQFF
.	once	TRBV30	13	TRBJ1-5	TGTGCCTGGAGTGTACGAGGGAATCAGCCCCAGCATTTT	CAWSVRGNQPQHF
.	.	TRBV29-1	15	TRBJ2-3	TGCAGCGTTGAAGAAGCGGGACAAGCCACAGATACGCAGTATTTT	CSVEEAGQATDTQYF
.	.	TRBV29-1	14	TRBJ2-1	TGCAGCGTTCCATTGCGTTACAGGGACAATGAGCAGTTCTTC	CSVPLRYRDNEQFF
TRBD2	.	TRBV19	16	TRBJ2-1	TGTGCCAGTAGGCGGGGGGAGACTAGCGGGAGTGATGAGCAGTTCTTC	CASRRGETSGSDEQFF
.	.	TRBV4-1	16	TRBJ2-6	TGCGCCAGCAGCCGGGACGGATACTCTGGGGCCAACGTCCTGACTTTC	CASSRDGYSGANVLTF
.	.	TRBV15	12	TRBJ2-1	TGTGCCACCAGCCGCCTGGGACGAGAGCAGTTCTTC	CATSRLGREQFF
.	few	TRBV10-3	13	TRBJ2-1	TGTGCCATCAGTGATAGGGGGGCCAATGAGCAGTTCTTC	CAISDRGANEQFF
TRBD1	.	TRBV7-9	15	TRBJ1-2	TGTGCCAGCAGCTTACAAGGACAGGGGGCGCGTGGCTACACCTTC	CASSLQGQGARGYTF
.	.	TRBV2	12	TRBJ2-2	TGTGCCAGCATCAGGGAGTCCGGGGAGCTGTTTTTT	CASIRESGELFF
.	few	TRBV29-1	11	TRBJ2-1	TGCAGCGTGGAAAGGTGGGGTGAGCAGTTCTTC	CSVERWGEQFF
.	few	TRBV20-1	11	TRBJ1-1	TGCAGTGCTACACGGACGGTTGAAGCTTTCTTT	CSATRTVEAFF
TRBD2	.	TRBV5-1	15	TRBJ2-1	TGCGCCAGCAGCTTGGTCGGGGGGACCTACAATGAGCAGTTCTTC	CASSLVGGTYNEQFF
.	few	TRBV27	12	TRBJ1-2	TGTGCCAGCAGTTCCGGGTCATATGGCTACACCTTC	CASSSGSYGYTF
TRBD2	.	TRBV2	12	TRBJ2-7	TGTGCCAGCAGTGGGACTAGCGACGAGCAGTACTTC	CASSGTSDEQYF
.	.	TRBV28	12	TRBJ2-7	TGTGCCACCCGGGACTCCGAGAGGAGGCAGTACTTC	CATRDSERRQYF
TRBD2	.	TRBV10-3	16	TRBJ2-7	TGTGCCATCAGTGAGTCGAGTACTAGCGGGAAGCACGAGCAGTACTTC	CAISESSTSGKHEQYF
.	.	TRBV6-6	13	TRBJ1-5	TGTGCCAGCGTTACAGGGAGTAATCAGCCCCAGCATTTT	CASVTGSNQPQHF
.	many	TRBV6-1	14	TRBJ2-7	TGTGCCAGCAGCGCAACCTATGGCTCCTACGAGCAGTACTTC	CASSATYGSYEQYF
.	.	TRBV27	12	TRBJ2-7	TGTGCCAGCAGTACCCTCGGGGACGAGCAGTACTTC	CASSTLGDEQYF
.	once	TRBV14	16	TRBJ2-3	TGTGCCAGCAGCCAAGGTGGGAGAGGGAGCACAGATACGCAGTATTTT	CASSQGGRGSTDTQYF
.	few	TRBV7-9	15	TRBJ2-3	TGTGCCAGCAGCCAGGCAACCTTAAGCACAGATACGCAGTATTTT	CASSQATLSTDTQYF
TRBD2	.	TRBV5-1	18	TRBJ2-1	TGCGCCAGCAGCCCCCCGGGAAGCGGGACCCTCTCCTACAATGAGCAGTTCTTC	CASSPPGSGTLSYNEQFF
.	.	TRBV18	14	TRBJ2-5	TGTGCCAGCTCCCAGCCCGGACACCAAGAGACCCAGTACTTC	CASSQPGHQETQYF